Presented here are 7 T cell receptor beta chains from one specimen sequenced in a study of blood T cell repertoires in COVID-19 (dated by TCRdb to between 2020 and 2021). Preparation of the library involved the immunoSEQ multiplex PCR assay. Not all clones reach the TCRdb copy of this immuneACCESS table, which keeps in-frame sequences only. Checked studies attribute under half of the gap to unresolved V genes and leave the rest unexplained. This sample holds under 250,000 clones; over 80% were observed only once. Of the sample, approximately 3.7% falls within the top ten clones. Sequencing was performed on PBMCs or T cells enriched from blood (not recorded which). The origin of the receptors is a woman aged 25 to 39 who had been exposed to COVID-19.

The chain joins TRBV2 to TRBJ2-1; 9 positions agree with TRBD1. The CDR3 runs 12 residues. Germline assignment: CDR1 SNHLY and CDR2 FYNNEI. V was pared by 6 bases and J by 9 bases, with 3 bases of the junction left unmatched. The chain's CDR3 is CASSWGQGEQFF. The CDR3 DNA sequence: TGTGCCAGCAGCTGGGGACAGGGTGAGCAGTTCTTC.

The V gene is TRBV28, the J gene TRBJ2-7; 9 positions agree with TRBD1. Germline CDR1 MDHEN, CDR2 SYDVKM. The CDR3 runs to 13 residues. Trimming took 6 bases from V and 4 from J; bases not matched to a gene: 4. As DNA, the CDR3 is TGTGCCAGCAGGGGACAGGGTAGGTACGAGCAGTACTTC. Translation: CASRGQGRYEQYF.

The chain uses TRBV3-1 (or the pseudogene TRBV3-2) and TRBJ2-7; TRBD2 agrees at 11 bases. Germline values: CDR1 LGHDT, CDR2 YNNKEL (reference sequence). The CDR3 contains 16 residues. V gave up 1 base and J gave up 3 bases; unmatched junction bases: 5. CDR3 sequence (DNA): TGTGCCAGCAGCCAAGCCACGGGACTAGCGGTCTACGAGCAGTACTTC. It encodes CASSQATGLAVYEQYF.

The chain is built from TRBV5-1 and TRBJ2-3; TRBD2 agrees at 7 bases. J gave up 0 bases and V 0 bases, and 1 base lay outside the gene matches. This CDR3 spans 15 amino acids. CDR1 is SGHRS, CDR2 YFSETQ, per germline. CDR3 in amino acids: CASSLAAGSTDTQYF. CDR3 DNA: TGCGCCAGCAGCTTGGCAGCGGGAAGCACAGATACGCAGTATTTT.

The V call is TRBV4-1, the J call TRBJ2-2; 7 nucleotides line up with TRBD2. J was trimmed by 3 bases and V by 8 bases; bases with no gene match: 12. CDR3 size: 16 residues. Germline CDR1 is MGHRA and CDR2 is YSYEKL. CDR3 loop: CASASPGGVHTGELFF. CDR3 bases: TGCGCCAGCGCCTCGCCGGGAGGAGTCCACACCGGGGAGCTGTTTTTT.

CDR3 nucleotides: TGTGCCAGCAGCGCCTACTCTTCCCCGAACACCGGGGAGCTGTTTTTT. It is translated as CASSAYSSPNTGELFF. The rearrangement uses TRBV9 and TRBJ2-2; D gene ambiguous. Germline V lookup: CDR1 SGDLS, CDR2 YYNGEE. V shed 3 bases and J shed 0 bases, with 12 bases lying between them. The CDR3 spans 16 residues.

This chain uses TRBV19 with TRBJ2-2; 8 nucleotides align to TRBD1. The CDR3 spans 16 residues. The trim removed 0 bases at V and 1 base at J, leaving 1 base unmatched. Germline CDR1 and CDR2: LNHDA and SQIVND (reference sequence). The CDR3 DNA reads as TGTGCCAGTAGTATAGAGACAGGGGTGAACACCGGGGAGCTGTTTTTT. Translation: CASSIETGVNTGELFF.